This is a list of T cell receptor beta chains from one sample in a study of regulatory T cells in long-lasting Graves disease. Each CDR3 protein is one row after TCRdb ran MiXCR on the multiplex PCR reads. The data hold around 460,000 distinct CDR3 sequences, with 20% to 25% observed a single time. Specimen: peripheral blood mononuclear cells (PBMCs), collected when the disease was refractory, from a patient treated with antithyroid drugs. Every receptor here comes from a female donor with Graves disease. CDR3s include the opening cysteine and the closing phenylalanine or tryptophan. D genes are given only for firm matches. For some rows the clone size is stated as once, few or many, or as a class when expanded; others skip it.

cdr3_nt: TGTGCCAGCAGCCAAGATAATTGGGACGAGCAGTACTTC
cdr3_aa: CASSQDNWDEQYF
cdr3_length: 13
d_call: NA
v_call: TRBV3-1
clone_size: few
j_call: TRBJ2-7

cdr3_nt: TGCAGTCCGACAGGGGAATCTGAAGCTTTCTTT
cdr3_aa: CSPTGESEAFF
cdr3_length: 11
d_call: TRBD1
v_call: TRBV20-1
clone_size: NA
j_call: TRBJ1-1

cdr3_nt: TGTGCCAGCAGCTTATACACTAAAGCTTTCTTT
cdr3_aa: CASSLYTKAFF
cdr3_length: 11
d_call: NA
v_call: TRBV7-2
clone_size: NA
j_call: TRBJ1-1

cdr3_nt: TGTGCCAGCAGTCGGCAGGAAAGCTATGGCTACACCTTC
cdr3_aa: CASSRQESYGYTF
cdr3_length: 13
d_call: NA
v_call: TRBV12-3/TRBV12-4
clone_size: many
j_call: TRBJ1-2

cdr3_nt: TGCGCCAGCAAAACTAGCGGGAGGTTCTACGAGCAGTACTTC
cdr3_aa: CASKTSGRFYEQYF
cdr3_length: 14
d_call: TRBD2
v_call: TRBV5-1
clone_size: NA
j_call: TRBJ2-7

cdr3_nt: TGTGCCAGCAGCACTTACAGGGTTGCTAATGAAAAACTGTTTTTT
cdr3_aa: CASSTYRVANEKLFF
cdr3_length: 15
d_call: NA
v_call: TRBV7-2
clone_size: many
j_call: TRBJ1-4

cdr3_nt: TGTGCCAGCAGACCCGGGACATCCTCTGGAAACACCATATATTTT
cdr3_aa: CASRPGTSSGNTIYF
cdr3_length: 15
d_call: NA
v_call: TRBV28
clone_size: NA
j_call: TRBJ1-3

cdr3_nt: TGTGCCAGCAGCTTAGATGTCGGGGGACCTGAAGCTTTCTTT
cdr3_aa: CASSLDVGGPEAFF
cdr3_length: 14
d_call: NA
v_call: TRBV7-3
clone_size: NA
j_call: TRBJ1-1

cdr3_nt: TGTGCCAGCCAAACTCGCGCGGTCGGCGAGCAGTACTTC
cdr3_aa: CASQTRAVGEQYF
cdr3_length: 13
d_call: NA
v_call: TRBV2
clone_size: many
j_call: TRBJ2-7

cdr3_nt: TGTGCCAGCAGTTTCGGGAGGGACTATGGCTACACCTTC
cdr3_aa: CASSFGRDYGYTF
cdr3_length: 13
d_call: NA
v_call: TRBV12-3/TRBV12-4
clone_size: many
j_call: TRBJ1-2

cdr3_nt: TGTGCCAGCAGAACGAGGCGGGGACGCTATGGCTACACCTTC
cdr3_aa: CASRTRRGRYGYTF
cdr3_length: 14
d_call: NA
v_call: TRBV12-3/TRBV12-4
clone_size: NA
j_call: TRBJ1-2

cdr3_nt: TGTGCCAGCAGTGATGTGGGGCAATTCGAGCAGTACTTC
cdr3_aa: CASSDVGQFEQYF
cdr3_length: 13
d_call: NA
v_call: TRBV2
clone_size: many
j_call: TRBJ2-7

cdr3_nt: TGTGCCACCAGCGGGGACAGGAGGATGAACACTGAAGCTTTCTTT
cdr3_aa: CATSGDRRMNTEAFF
cdr3_length: 15
d_call: TRBD1
v_call: TRBV15
clone_size: many
j_call: TRBJ1-1

cdr3_nt: TGTGCCAGCAGTTTAACGAGTAGTGGCGGGGAGCTGTTTTTT
cdr3_aa: CASSLTSSGGELFF
cdr3_length: 14
d_call: NA
v_call: TRBV28
clone_size: many
j_call: TRBJ2-2

cdr3_nt: TGTGCCAGTAGTGGGGCCCAGGGACCCTCGACAGTACATAGCACAGATACGCAGTATTTT
cdr3_aa: CASSGAQGPSTVHSTDTQYF
cdr3_length: 20
d_call: NA
v_call: TRBV19
clone_size: once
j_call: TRBJ2-3

cdr3_nt: TGTGCCAGCAGTTTTTTCGACGCCCGGAACACTGAAGCTTTCTTT
cdr3_aa: CASSFFDARNTEAFF
cdr3_length: 15
d_call: NA
v_call: TRBV28
clone_size: many
j_call: TRBJ1-1

cdr3_nt: TGTGCCAGCAGCTTAAGGACCCCCGGGGCCGGGGAGCTGTTTTTT
cdr3_aa: CASSLRTPGAGELFF
cdr3_length: 15
d_call: NA
v_call: TRBV13
clone_size: few
j_call: TRBJ2-2

cdr3_nt: TGTGCCAGCAGTTTTGGGGGATCTAATGAAAAACTGTTTTTT
cdr3_aa: CASSFGGSNEKLFF
cdr3_length: 14
d_call: NA
v_call: TRBV28
clone_size: many
j_call: TRBJ1-4

cdr3_nt: TGTGCCAGCAGCTCCGGGACTAGCGGGACACACGAGCAGTTCTTC
cdr3_aa: CASSSGTSGTHEQFF
cdr3_length: 15
d_call: TRBD2
v_call: TRBV5-4
clone_size: NA
j_call: TRBJ2-1

cdr3_nt: TGTGCCAGCAGCTTAGGGGTAATGAGGGGGCGAAGCGAGACCCAGTACTTC
cdr3_aa: CASSLGVMRGRSETQYF
cdr3_length: 17
d_call: TRBD1
v_call: TRBV7-2
clone_size: many
j_call: TRBJ2-5

cdr3_nt: TGTGCCAGCAGTGAACGAGGGTTCAAATACTACGAGCAGTACTTC
cdr3_aa: CASSERGFKYYEQYF
cdr3_length: 15
d_call: NA
v_call: TRBV2
clone_size: many
j_call: TRBJ2-7

cdr3_nt: TGTGCCACCGGCCGGGGGCGCCGGGGCTACACCTTC
cdr3_aa: CATGRGRRGYTF
cdr3_length: 12
d_call: NA
v_call: TRBV28
clone_size: few
j_call: TRBJ1-2

cdr3_nt: TGCGCCAGCAGCCCCCTCGGTGGGAACGGCCAGCCCCAGCATTTT
cdr3_aa: CASSPLGGNGQPQHF
cdr3_length: 15
d_call: NA
v_call: TRBV5-1
clone_size: few
j_call: TRBJ1-5

cdr3_nt: TGCAGCGTCCAGGGACAGGGGTCGGGTCAGCCCCAGCATTTT
cdr3_aa: CSVQGQGSGQPQHF
cdr3_length: 14
d_call: TRBD1
v_call: TRBV29-1
clone_size: few
j_call: TRBJ1-5

cdr3_nt: TGTGCCAGCAGAACAGGGCAAGAGACCCAGTACTTC
cdr3_aa: CASRTGQETQYF
cdr3_length: 12
d_call: NA
v_call: TRBV6-1
clone_size: NA
j_call: TRBJ2-5

cdr3_nt: TGCAGCCTGAAAACAGGGGCGGGCTACGAGCAGTACTTC
cdr3_aa: CSLKTGAGYEQYF
cdr3_length: 13
d_call: TRBD1
v_call: TRBV20-1
clone_size: many
j_call: TRBJ2-7

cdr3_nt: TGTGCCACCAGAGGAACCTATAATTCACCCCTCCACTTT
cdr3_aa: CATRGTYNSPLHF
cdr3_length: 13
d_call: NA
v_call: TRBV15
clone_size: many
j_call: TRBJ1-6

cdr3_nt: TGTGCCAGCAGTTTCATTGTGCCGGACAGGGACCACGAGCAGTACTTC
cdr3_aa: CASSFIVPDRDHEQYF
cdr3_length: 16
d_call: TRBD1
v_call: TRBV28
clone_size: few
j_call: TRBJ2-7

cdr3_nt: TGTGCCAGCAGCTATGACAGGGCTGCATCGGGCTACACCTTC
cdr3_aa: CASSYDRAASGYTF
cdr3_length: 14
d_call: TRBD1
v_call: TRBV3-1
clone_size: few
j_call: TRBJ1-2

cdr3_nt: TGTGCCAGCAGTGAAGTTGGGGGTCCCGGGGTGGAGCAGTACTTC
cdr3_aa: CASSEVGGPGVEQYF
cdr3_length: 15
d_call: NA
v_call: TRBV6-1
clone_size: NA
j_call: TRBJ2-7

cdr3_nt: TGTGCCAGTGGTCAGCGGATTCAAGAGACCCAGTACTTC
cdr3_aa: CASGQRIQETQYF
cdr3_length: 13
d_call: NA
v_call: TRBV12-3/TRBV12-4
clone_size: NA
j_call: TRBJ2-5

cdr3_nt: TGTGCCAGCAGCCCCAACCTCCACTACGAGCAGTACTTC
cdr3_aa: CASSPNLHYEQYF
cdr3_length: 13
d_call: NA
v_call: TRBV7-2
clone_size: many
j_call: TRBJ2-7

cdr3_nt: TGTGCCAGCAGTTTTCAGGGAACCTACAATGAGCAGTTCTTC
cdr3_aa: CASSFQGTYNEQFF
cdr3_length: 14
d_call: NA
v_call: TRBV27
clone_size: NA
j_call: TRBJ2-1

cdr3_nt: TGTGCCAGCAGTTATCCAGGGGGCAATGGCTACACCTTC
cdr3_aa: CASSYPGGNGYTF
cdr3_length: 13
d_call: TRBD1
v_call: TRBV6-2/TRBV6-3
clone_size: few
j_call: TRBJ1-2

cdr3_nt: TGTGCCAGCAGTCCCCGACAGGGGGAAGAGAGTGAAAAACTGTTTTTT
cdr3_aa: CASSPRQGEESEKLFF
cdr3_length: 16
d_call: TRBD1
v_call: TRBV12-3/TRBV12-4
clone_size: many
j_call: TRBJ1-4

cdr3_nt: TGTGCCAGCAGTGAAAGGTGGGATCAGCCCCAGCATTTT
cdr3_aa: CASSERWDQPQHF
cdr3_length: 13
d_call: NA
v_call: TRBV6-1
clone_size: many
j_call: TRBJ1-5